This record looks at one TCR beta chain sequence and its context. Other DNA sequences in this specimen translate into the identical CDR3. The entry originates in a study of blood T cell repertoires in COVID-19. Study background: Sources were T cells, B-cell-depleted T cells, or PBMCs; the material itself was cDNA or gDNA.

The CDR3 is made up of 11 amino acids. Germline V gene sequence: CDR1 DFQATT, CDR2 SNEGSKA (reference sequence). Trimming pared 1 base from V and 5 bases from J, leaving 5 bases between. Generated by immunoSEQ multiplex PCR, the TCRdb table keeps only in-frame clones and is missing some. The sample includes approximately 180,000 clones, 70% to 85% of them seen just once. The material sequenced was peripheral blood. The chain links TRBV20-1 to TRBJ1-2; no reliable D call. This clonotype was sampled from a woman aged 80 or older with acute or convalescent COVID-19. CDR3 nucleotide sequence: TGCAGTGCTAGAGCCGGTTATGGCTACACCTTC. As protein: CSARAGYGYTF.